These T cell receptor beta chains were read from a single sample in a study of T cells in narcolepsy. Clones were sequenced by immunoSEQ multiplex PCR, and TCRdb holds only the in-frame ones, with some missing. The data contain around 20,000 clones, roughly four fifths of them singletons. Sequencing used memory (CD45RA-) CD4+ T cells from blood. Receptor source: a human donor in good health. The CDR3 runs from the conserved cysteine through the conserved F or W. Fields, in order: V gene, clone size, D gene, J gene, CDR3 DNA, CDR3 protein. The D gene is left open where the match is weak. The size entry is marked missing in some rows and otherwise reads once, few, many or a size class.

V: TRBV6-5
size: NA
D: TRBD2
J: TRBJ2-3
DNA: TGTGCCAGCAGTTATAGCGGGACTAGCACAGATACGCAGTATTTT
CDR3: CASSYSGTSTDTQYF

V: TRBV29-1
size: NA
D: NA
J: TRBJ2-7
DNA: TGCAGCGTTGGAGAAAACGAGCAGTACTTC
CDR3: CSVGENEQYF

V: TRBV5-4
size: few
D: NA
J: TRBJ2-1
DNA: TGTGCCAGCAGCTCCCTTCAACTAGCCAATGAGCAGTTCTTC
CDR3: CASSSLQLANEQFF

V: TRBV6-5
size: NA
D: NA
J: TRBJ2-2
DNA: TGTGCCAGCAGTTACGATCTGGCCCCGCGGACCGGGGAGCTGTTTTTT
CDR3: CASSYDLAPRTGELFF

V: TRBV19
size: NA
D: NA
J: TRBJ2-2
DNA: TGTGCCAGTAGTGCAGGGGCCGGCGCCGGGGAGCTGTTTTTT
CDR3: CASSAGAGAGELFF

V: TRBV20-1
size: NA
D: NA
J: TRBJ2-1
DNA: TGCAGTGCTATCTACTACAATGAGCAGTTCTTC
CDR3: CSAIYYNEQFF

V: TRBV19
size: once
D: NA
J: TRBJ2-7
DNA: TGTGCCAGTAGTAGGGTCGGCTCCTACGAGCAGTACTTC
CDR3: CASSRVGSYEQYF

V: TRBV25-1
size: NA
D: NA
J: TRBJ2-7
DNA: TGTGCCAGCAGTGAACAGGGATACGAGCAGTACTTC
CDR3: CASSEQGYEQYF

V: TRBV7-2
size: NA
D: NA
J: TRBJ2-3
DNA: TGTGCCAGCAGCTGGGCAGCTAGCACAGATACGCAGTATTTT
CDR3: CASSWAASTDTQYF

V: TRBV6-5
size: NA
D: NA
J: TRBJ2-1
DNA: TGTGCCAGCAGTTACGAACGTACGGGGTACAATGAGCAGTTCTTC
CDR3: CASSYERTGYNEQFF

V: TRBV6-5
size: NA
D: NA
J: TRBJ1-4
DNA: TGTGCCAGCAGTTTAGGAGGGTATAATGAAAAACTGTTTTTT
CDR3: CASSLGGYNEKLFF

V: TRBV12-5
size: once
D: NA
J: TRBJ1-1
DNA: TGTGCTAGTGGTTCGGGAGGGGCGGACACTGAAGCTTTCTTT
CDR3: CASGSGGADTEAFF

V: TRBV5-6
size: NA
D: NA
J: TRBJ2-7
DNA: TGTGCCAGCAGCGTACGGGACGGGTACTCCTACGAGCAGTACTTC
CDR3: CASSVRDGYSYEQYF

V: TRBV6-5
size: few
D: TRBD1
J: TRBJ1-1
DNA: TGTGCCAGCAGCTCCTTCGGGACAGGGAGGGGAGCTTTCTTT
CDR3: CASSSFGTGRGAFF

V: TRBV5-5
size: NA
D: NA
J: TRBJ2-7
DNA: TGTGCCAGCAGCTTGGCGGCCAGCGGAACCTACGAGCAGTACTTC
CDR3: CASSLAASGTYEQYF

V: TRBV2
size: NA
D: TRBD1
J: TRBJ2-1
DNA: TGTGCCAGCAGGGAGGCGGGACAGGGGTACAATGAGCAGTTCTTC
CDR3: CASREAGQGYNEQFF

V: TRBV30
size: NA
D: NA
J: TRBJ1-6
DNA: TGTGCCTGGAGCAGAGGGAATTCACCCCTCCACTTT
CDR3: CAWSRGNSPLHF

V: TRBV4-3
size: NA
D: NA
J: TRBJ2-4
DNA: TGCGCCAGCAGCCAAGAAGAGGAAGACATTCAGTACTTC
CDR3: CASSQEEEDIQYF

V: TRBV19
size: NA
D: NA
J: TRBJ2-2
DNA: TGTGCCAGTACCGAATGGATGAACACCGGGGAGCTGTTTTTT
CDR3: CASTEWMNTGELFF

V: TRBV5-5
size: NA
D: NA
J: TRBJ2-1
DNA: TGTGCCAGCAGCGAGGTAGCAGGGGACAATGAGCAGTTCTTC
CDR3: CASSEVAGDNEQFF

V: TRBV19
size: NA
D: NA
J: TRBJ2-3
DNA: NA
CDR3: CASTSGAQTDTQYF

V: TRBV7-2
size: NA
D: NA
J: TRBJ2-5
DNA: TGTGCCAGCAGCTTAGAAAAGATCCGGGAGACCCAGTACTTC
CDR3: CASSLEKIRETQYF

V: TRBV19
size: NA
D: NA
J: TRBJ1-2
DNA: TGTGCCAGTGCCCCTATTTTGACGGTCTATGGCTACACCTTC
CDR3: CASAPILTVYGYTF

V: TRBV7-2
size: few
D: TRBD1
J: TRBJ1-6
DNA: TGTGCCAGCAGCTTGAGGGGGCATGGTTCACCCCTCCACTTT
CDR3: CASSLRGHGSPLHF

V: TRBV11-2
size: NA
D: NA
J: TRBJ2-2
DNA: TGTGCCAGCAGCCCCTTCAGAGAAGTCACCGGGGAGCTGTTTTTT
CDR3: CASSPFREVTGELFF

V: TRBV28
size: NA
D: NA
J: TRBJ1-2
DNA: TGTGCCAGCAATTCGAGGGGTCGTAACTATGGCTACACCTTC
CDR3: CASNSRGRNYGYTF

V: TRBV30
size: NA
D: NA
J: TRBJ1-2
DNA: TGTGCCTGGAGTGCGACGACAGAGAACTATGGCTACACCTTC
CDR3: CAWSATTENYGYTF

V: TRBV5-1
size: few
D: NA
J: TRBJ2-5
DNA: TGCGCCAGCAGCTTGGCGGGGACACTCCAAGAGACCCAGTACTTC
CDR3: CASSLAGTLQETQYF

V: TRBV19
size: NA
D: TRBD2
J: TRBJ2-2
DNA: TGTGCCAGTGGGGGGAGCGGGAGGGCCCGTACCGGGGAGCTGTTTTTT
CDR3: CASGGSGRARTGELFF

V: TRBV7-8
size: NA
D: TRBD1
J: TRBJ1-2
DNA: TGTGCCAGCAGCTTAGGGACAGGGGGCGGCTACACCTTC
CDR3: CASSLGTGGGYTF

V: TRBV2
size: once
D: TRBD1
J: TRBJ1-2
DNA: TGTGCCAGCAGCAATACCGGGACAGGGGGCGTTGGCTACACCTTC
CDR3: CASSNTGTGGVGYTF

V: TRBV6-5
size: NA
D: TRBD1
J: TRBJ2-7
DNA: TGTGCCAGCAGGCCGGGACAGACCTACGAGCAGTACTTC
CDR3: CASRPGQTYEQYF

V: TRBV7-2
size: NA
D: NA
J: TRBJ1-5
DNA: TGTGCCAGCAGCGTCAGGGGCACGGGCAATCAGCCCCAGCATTTT
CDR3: CASSVRGTGNQPQHF

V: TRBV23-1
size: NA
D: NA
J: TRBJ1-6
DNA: TGCGCCAGCAGTCAATCGGGCAGGGATAATTCACCCCTCCACTTT
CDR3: CASSQSGRDNSPLHF

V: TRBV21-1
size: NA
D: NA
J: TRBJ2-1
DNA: TGTGCCAGCAGCAAAGTGGAGCTAGCGGGAGGAAATGAGCAGTTCTTC
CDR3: CASSKVELAGGNEQFF

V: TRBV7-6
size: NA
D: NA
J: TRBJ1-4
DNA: TGTGCCAGCAGCTTAGTGCACGGGGCGAGGGAAAAACTGTTTTTT
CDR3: CASSLVHGAREKLFF

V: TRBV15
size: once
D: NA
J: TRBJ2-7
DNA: TGTGCCACCAGCAGAGATGGGACACTTACCTACGAGCAGTACTTC
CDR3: CATSRDGTLTYEQYF

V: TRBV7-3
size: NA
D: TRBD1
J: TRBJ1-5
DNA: TGTGCCAGCAGCCTCCTCAGGGGGCGGGAGCCCCAGCATTTT
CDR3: CASSLLRGREPQHF

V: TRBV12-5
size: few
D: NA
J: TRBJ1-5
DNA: TGTGCTAGTGGTCGAGGCGCACCCCCTTATAGCAATCAGCCCCAGCATTTT
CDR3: CASGRGAPPYSNQPQHF

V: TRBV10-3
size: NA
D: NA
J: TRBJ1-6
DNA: TGTGCCATCAGTGAGTCCCTGGGCCAAGAACCCCTCCACTTT
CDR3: CAISESLGQEPLHF

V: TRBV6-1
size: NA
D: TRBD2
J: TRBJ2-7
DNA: TGTGCCACCGGACTAGCGGACTCCTACGAGCAGTACTTC
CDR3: CATGLADSYEQYF

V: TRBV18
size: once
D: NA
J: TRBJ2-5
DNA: TGTGCCAGCTCACCACCCCCGACCTGGGGGGCAAAGACCCAGTACTTC
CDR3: CASSPPPTWGAKTQYF

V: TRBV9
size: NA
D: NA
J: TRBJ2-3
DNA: TGTGCCAGCAGCGTAGAAACAACCTCAGATACGCAGTATTTT
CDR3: CASSVETTSDTQYF

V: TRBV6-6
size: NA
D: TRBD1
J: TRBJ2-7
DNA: TGTGCCAGCGGGGACAGGGGCTACGAGCAGTACTTC
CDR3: CASGDRGYEQYF

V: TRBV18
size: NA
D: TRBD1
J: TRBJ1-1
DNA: TGTGCCAGCCTGCCCGGGACAGGAAACACTGAAGCTTTCTTT
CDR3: CASLPGTGNTEAFF

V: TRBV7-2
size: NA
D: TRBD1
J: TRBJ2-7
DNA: TGTGCCAGCAGCTCTATGACAGGGCCCTACGAGCAGTACTTC
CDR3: CASSSMTGPYEQYF

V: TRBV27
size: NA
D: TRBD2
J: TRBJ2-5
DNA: TGTGCCAGCAGCTACCTAGCGGGAGGCCAAGAGACCCAGTACTTC
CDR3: CASSYLAGGQETQYF

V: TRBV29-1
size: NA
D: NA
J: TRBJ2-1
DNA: TGCAGCGTTGGTACGAGCTCCTACAATGAGCAGTTCTTC
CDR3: CSVGTSSYNEQFF